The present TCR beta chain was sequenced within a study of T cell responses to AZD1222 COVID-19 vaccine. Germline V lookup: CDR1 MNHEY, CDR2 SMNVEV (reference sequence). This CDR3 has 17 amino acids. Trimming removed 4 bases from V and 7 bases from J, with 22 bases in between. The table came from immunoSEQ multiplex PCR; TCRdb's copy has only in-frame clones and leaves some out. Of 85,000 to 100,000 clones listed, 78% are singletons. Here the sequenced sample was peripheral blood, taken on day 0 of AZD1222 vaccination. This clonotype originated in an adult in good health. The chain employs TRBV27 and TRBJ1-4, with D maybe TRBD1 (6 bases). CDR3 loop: CASSSSHRAEASEKLFF. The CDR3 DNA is TGTGCCAGCAGTTCCTCCCACAGGGCAGAGGCGAGTGAAAAACTGTTTTTT.